This T cell receptor beta chain was sequenced in a study of shared clonotypes between healthy human individuals. Study summary: Per donor, CD8 memory used one plate, CD8 naive used two, CD4 memory used three and CD4 naive used three. Study findings and constraints: Richness estimates generally favored naive over memory subsets.

Terminally differentiated effector memory CD45RA+ cells were excluded from the naive CD8 cells, which were CD45RO-negative and positively selected for CCR7. Each sorted subset replicate got 200 ng genomic DNA, 30,000 or so genomes. Per the authors' pipeline: ImmunoSEQ junction-only sequences lacked quality scores, so their filtering differed. Sequencing used immunoSEQ multiplex PCR; TCRdb keeps in-frame clones, though not all of them. Clone size and the V and J calls come from that table; the DNA yielded D and trimming. This sample has around 2,100,000 clones, with about 95% found just once. Remarks on this clone: The antigen is undetermined. Other DNA variants within this sample encode the same CDR3.

The TCR comes from a man in his late teens or twenties in good health. The sample was naive CD8+ T cells sorted from blood.

The CDR3 region has the DNA TGCGCCAGCAGCCAAGTGCGACTAGCGGGGGCCTACGAGCAGTACTTC. Encoded protein: CASSQVRLAGAYEQYF. The chain has TRBV4-1 and TRBJ2-7; 12 bases fit TRBD2. The trim removed 1 base at V and 2 bases at J, leaving 3 bases unmatched. Germline CDR1 reads MGHRA; CDR2 reads YSYEKL. The CDR3 totals 16 residues.